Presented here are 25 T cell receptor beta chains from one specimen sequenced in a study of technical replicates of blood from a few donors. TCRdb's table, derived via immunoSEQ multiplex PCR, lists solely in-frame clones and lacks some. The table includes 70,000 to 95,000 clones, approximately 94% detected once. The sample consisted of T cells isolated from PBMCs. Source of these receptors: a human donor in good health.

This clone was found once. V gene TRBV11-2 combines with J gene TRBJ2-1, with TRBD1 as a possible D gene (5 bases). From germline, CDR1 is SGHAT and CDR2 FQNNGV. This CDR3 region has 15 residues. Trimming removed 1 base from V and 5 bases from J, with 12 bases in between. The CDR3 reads CASSLVRGTHNEQFF. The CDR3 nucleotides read TGTGCCAGCAGCTTAGTTAGGGGAACACACAATGAGCAGTTCTTC.

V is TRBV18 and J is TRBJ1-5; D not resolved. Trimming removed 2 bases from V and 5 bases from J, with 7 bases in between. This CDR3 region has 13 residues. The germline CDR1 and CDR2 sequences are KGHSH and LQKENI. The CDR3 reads CASSPVGDQPQHF. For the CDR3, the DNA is TGTGCCAGCTCACCAGTGGGAGATCAGCCCCAGCATTTT.

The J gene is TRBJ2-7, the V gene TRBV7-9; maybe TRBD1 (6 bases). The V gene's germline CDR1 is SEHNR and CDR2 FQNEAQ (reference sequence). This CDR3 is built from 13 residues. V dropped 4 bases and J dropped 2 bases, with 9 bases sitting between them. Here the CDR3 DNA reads TGTGCCAGCAGCTACGGACAGACCTACGAGCAGTACTTC. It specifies CASSYGQTYEQYF.

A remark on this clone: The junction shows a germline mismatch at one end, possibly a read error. CDR3 protein: CASGYRGYEQYF. CDR3 nucleotide sequence: TGTGCCAGCGGTTACAGGGGCTACGAGCAGTACTTC. The chain combines TRBV6-6 with TRBJ2-7, with 7 nucleotides matching TRBD1. CDR3 size: 12 residues. Germline V gene sequence: CDR1 MNHNY, CDR2 SVGAGI (reference sequence).

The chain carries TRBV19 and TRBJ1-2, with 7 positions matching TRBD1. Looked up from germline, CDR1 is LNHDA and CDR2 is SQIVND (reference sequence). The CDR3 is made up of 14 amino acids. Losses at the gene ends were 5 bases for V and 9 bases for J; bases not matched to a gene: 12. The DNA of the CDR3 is TGTGCCAGTAGTTACACCGTGACAGGGAGCCGCTACACCTTC. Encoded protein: CASSYTVTGSRYTF.

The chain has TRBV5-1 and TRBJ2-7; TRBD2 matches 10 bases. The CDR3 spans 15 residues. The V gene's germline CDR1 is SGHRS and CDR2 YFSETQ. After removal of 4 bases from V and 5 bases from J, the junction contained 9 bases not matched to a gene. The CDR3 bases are TGCGCCAGCAGCGAAGGGACTAGCGTCGTGGACGAGCAGTACTTC. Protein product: CASSEGTSVVDEQYF.

The CDR3 is CASSFSGASYEQYF. The CDR3 coding sequence is TGTGCCAGCAGCTTTAGCGGGGCCAGCTACGAGCAGTACTTC. V usage is TRBV13 and J usage is TRBJ2-7; 8 nucleotides agree with TRBD2. The CDR3 runs 14 residues. Germline V gene sequence: CDR1 PRHDT, CDR2 FYEKMQ (reference sequence). J gave up 3 bases and V 3 bases, and 4 bases lay outside the gene matches.

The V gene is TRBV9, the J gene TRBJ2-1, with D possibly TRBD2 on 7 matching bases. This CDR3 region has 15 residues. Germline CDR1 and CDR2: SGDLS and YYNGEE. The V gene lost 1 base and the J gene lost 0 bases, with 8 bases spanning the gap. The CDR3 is CASSVRGASYNEQFF. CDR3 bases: TGTGCCAGCAGCGTACGGGGGGCCTCCTACAATGAGCAGTTCTTC.

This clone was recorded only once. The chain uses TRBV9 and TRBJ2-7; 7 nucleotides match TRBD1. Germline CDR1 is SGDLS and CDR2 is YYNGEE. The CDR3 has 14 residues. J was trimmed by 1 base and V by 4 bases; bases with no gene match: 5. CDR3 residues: CASSYQGDSYEQYF. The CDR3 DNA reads TGTGCCAGCAGCTACCAGGGGGATTCCTACGAGCAGTACTTC.

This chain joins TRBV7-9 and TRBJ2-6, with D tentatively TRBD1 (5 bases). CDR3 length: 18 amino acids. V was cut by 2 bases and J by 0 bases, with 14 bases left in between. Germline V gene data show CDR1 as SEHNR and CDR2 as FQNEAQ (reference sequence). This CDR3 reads CASSLTAGLLSGANVLTF. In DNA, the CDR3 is TGTGCCAGCAGCTTAACCGCAGGGCTACTCTCTGGGGCCAACGTCCTGACTTTC.

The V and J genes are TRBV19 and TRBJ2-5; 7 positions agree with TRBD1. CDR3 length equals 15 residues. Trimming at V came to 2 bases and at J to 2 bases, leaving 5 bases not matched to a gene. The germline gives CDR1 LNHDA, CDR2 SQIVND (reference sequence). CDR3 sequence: CASSIRGTAQETQYF. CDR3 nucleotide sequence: TGTGCCAGTAGTATACGAGGGACAGCGCAAGAGACCCAGTACTTC.

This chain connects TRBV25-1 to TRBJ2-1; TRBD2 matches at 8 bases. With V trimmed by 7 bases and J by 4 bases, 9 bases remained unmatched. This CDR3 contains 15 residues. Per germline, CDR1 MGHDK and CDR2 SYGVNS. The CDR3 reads CASNPVGRGYNEQFF. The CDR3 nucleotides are TGTGCCAGCAATCCCGTCGGGAGGGGTTACAATGAGCAGTTCTTC.

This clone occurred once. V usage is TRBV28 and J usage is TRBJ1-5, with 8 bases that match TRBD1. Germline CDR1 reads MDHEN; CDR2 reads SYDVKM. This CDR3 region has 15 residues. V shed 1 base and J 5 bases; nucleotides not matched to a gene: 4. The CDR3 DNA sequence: TGTGCCAGCAGTTTATCCGACAGGGGCGATCAGCCCCAGCATTTT. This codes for CASSLSDRGDQPQHF.

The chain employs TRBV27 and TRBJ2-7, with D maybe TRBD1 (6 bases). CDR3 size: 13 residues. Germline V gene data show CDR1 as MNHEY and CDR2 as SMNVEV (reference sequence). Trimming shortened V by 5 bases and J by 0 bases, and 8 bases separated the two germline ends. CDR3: CASSHRASYEQYF. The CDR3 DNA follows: TGTGCCAGCAGTCACAGGGCCTCCTACGAGCAGTACTTC.

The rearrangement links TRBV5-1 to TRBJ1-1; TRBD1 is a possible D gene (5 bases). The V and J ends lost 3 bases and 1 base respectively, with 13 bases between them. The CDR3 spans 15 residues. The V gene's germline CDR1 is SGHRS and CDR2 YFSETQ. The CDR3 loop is CASSWTGGGNTEAFF. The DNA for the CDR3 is TGCGCCAGCAGCTGGACGGGGGGAGGGAACACTGAAGCTTTCTTT.

The CDR3 sequence: CASSSRQGYSYNEQFF. In nucleotides, the CDR3 is TGCGCCAGCAGCTCCCGACAGGGTTACTCCTACAATGAGCAGTTCTTC. The chain links TRBV5-1 to TRBJ2-1, with 7 nucleotides matching TRBD1. After removal of 3 bases from V and 0 bases from J, the junction contained 6 bases not matched to a gene. The CDR3 totals 16 residues. Germline V gene data show CDR1 as SGHRS and CDR2 as YFSETQ.

This chain's CDR3 is CASTPRPGQLNQPQHF. The CDR3 bases are TGTGCCAGTACCCCACGCCCGGGACAGCTCAATCAGCCCCAGCATTTT. The chain couples TRBV19 to TRBJ1-5; TRBD1 matches at 7 bases. The CDR3 covers 16 residues. V trimming: 7 bases; J trimming: 3 bases; junction bases outside the gene matches: 12. CDR1 is LNHDA and CDR2 is SQIVND in the germline V gene (reference sequence).

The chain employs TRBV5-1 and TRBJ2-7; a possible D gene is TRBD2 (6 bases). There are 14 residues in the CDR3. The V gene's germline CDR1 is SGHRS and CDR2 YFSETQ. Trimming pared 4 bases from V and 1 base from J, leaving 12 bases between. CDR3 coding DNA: TGCGCCAGCAGCAGCGGGTACCCATCCTACGAGCAGTACTTC. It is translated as CASSSGYPSYEQYF.

Here the CDR3 reads CASSLGQTYGYTF. The CDR3 bases are TGTGCCAGCAGCTTAGGACAGACATATGGCTACACCTTC. V and J are TRBV7-2 and TRBJ1-2, with a weak D call TRBD1 (5 bases). V was trimmed by 1 base and J by 5 bases, leaving 8 bases between them. CDR1 and CDR2 (germline): SGHTA, FQGNSA. CDR3 length: 13 amino acids. Together with reference TRBV7-2 and TRBJ1-2, the CDR3 gives the full variable domain: GAGVSQSPSNKVTEKGKDVELRCDPISGHTALYWYRQSLGQGLEFLIYFQGNSAPDKSGLPSDRFSAERTGGSVSTLTIQRTQQEDSAVYLCASSLGQTYGYTFGSGTRLTVV.

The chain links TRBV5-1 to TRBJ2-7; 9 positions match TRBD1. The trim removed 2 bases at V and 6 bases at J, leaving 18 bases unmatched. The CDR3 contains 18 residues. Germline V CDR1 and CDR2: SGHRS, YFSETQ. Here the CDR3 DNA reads TGCGCCAGCAGCTTCCCAACAGGGGGCGAGAAAACTTCGGCCGAGCAGTACTTC. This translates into CASSFPTGGEKTSAEQYF.

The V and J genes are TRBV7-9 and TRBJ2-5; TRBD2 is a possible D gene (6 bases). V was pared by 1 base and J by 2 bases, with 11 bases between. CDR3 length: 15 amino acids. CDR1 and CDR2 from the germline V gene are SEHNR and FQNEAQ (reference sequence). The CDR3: CASSLVGGEQETQYF. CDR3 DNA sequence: TGTGCCAGCAGCTTAGTTGGAGGGGAACAAGAGACCCAGTACTTC. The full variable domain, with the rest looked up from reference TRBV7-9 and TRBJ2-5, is DTGVSQNPRHKITKRGQNVTFRCDPISEHNRLYWYRQTLGQGPEFLTYFQNEAQLEKSRLLSDRFSAERPKGSFSTLEIQRTEQGDSAMYLCASSLVGGEQETQYFGPGTRLLVL.

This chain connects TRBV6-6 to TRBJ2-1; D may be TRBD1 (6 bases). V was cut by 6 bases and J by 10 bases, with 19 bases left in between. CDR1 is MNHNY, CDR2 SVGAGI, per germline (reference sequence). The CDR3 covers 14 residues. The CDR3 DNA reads TGTGCCAGCAGAACCGGGACAAACAACGCAGAGCAGTTCTTC. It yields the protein CASRTGTNNAEQFF.

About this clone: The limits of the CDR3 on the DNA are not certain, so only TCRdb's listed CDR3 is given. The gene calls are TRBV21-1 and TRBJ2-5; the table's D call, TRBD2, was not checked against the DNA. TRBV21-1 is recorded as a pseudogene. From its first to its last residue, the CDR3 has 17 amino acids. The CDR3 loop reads CASSKFGSGSHRETQYF.

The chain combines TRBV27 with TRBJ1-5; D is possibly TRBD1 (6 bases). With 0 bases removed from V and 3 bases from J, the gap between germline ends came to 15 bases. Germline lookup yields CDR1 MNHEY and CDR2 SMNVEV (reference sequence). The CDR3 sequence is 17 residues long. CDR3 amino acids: CASSLSRPDSLNQPQHF. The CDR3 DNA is TGTGCCAGCAGTTTATCCCGCCCGGACAGCCTCAATCAGCCCCAGCATTTT.

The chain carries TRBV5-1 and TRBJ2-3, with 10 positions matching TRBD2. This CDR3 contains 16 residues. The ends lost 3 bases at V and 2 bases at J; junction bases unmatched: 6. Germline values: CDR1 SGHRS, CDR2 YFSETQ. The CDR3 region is CASSSNGLAVTDTQYF. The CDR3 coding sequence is TGCGCCAGCAGCTCGAACGGACTAGCGGTCACAGATACGCAGTATTTT.